One and the same sample provided the 7 T cell receptor beta chains below, sequenced in a study of T cells expressing NK-cell markers. Reanalyzing the 5' RACE reads, TCRdb keeps one entry per CDR3 protein, without DNA. The sample table sets out 300,000 to 450,000 distinct CDR3 sequences. Material: blood T cells: a sorted CD56 or NKG2C T cell subset, CD4+ or CD8+ T cells, or bulk PBMC T cells (not recorded which). The receptors stem from a man aged 18 to 69 in good health.

The CDR3 protein is CSARTGSEKLFF. This rearrangement joins TRBV20-1 to TRBJ1-4; there is no DNA to check the TCRdb D call of TRBD1. From germline, CDR1 is DFQATT and CDR2 SNEGSKA (reference sequence). The CDR3 is made up of 12 amino acids.

The V call is TRBV19, the J call TRBJ2-3; there is no DNA to check the TCRdb D call of TRBD1. In germline, CDR1 is LNHDA, CDR2 SQIVND (reference sequence). There are 12 residues in the CDR3. CDR3: CASTPGGHTQYF.

The chain has TRBV5-1 and TRBJ2-1; there is no DNA to check the TCRdb D call of TRBD2. Germline V gene data show CDR1 as SGHRS and CDR2 as YFSETQ. The CDR3 sequence is 15 residues long. This CDR3 reads CASSTNPLAGGEQFF.

The chain links TRBV6-5 to TRBJ2-1. CDR1 MNHEY and CDR2 SVGAGI come from the germline V gene. The CDR3 is 14 amino acids. CDR3 region: CASSFGGWVNEQFF.

The chain has TRBV7-2 and TRBJ1-1. Germline V gene sequence: CDR1 SGHTA, CDR2 FQGNSA. The CDR3 consists of 13 residues. The CDR3 here is CASSSSPSTEAFF.

The rearrangement uses TRBV12-3 or TRBV12-4 and TRBJ2-7; TCRdb outputs TRBD1, but without DNA this stays unchecked. This CDR3 has 15 amino acids. The CDR3 sequence is CASSLWRQGIYEQYF.

V gene TRBV7-9 combines with J gene TRBJ2-7; TCRdb names TRBD1, which stays unverified in the absence of DNA. The CDR3 loop spans 13 amino acids. Germline V CDR1 and CDR2: SEHNR, FQNEAQ (reference sequence). CDR3 in amino acids: CASSLYRGDEQYF.